What follows is one TCR beta chain and its context. Original processing notes: Quantification of nucleated cells was approximated via reference gene primer amplification. Clones were read by immunoSEQ multiplex PCR, and TCRdb kept only the in-frame ones, dropping some. That table supplies the V and J calls and clone size; D and trimming were determined from the DNA. The table records approximately 75,000 clones, more than 65% of them present only once. The sample belongs to a study of blood T cell repertoires in COVID-19. Whole-study context: PBMCs, B-cell-depleted T cells, or T cells were the source of the cDNA or gDNA that made up the material.

The CDR3 runs 15 residues. Germline lookup yields CDR1 SGHTA and CDR2 FQGNSA. The V end lost 2 bases, the J end lost 2 bases, and 12 bases lay between the germline ends. The chain is built from TRBV7-2 and TRBJ1-2, with D uncertain. The clonotype originates from a woman aged 45-65 years with acute or convalescent COVID-19. The specimen sequenced was peripheral blood. This chain's CDR3 is CASSLSWTGNYGYTF. The CDR3 nucleotides are TGTGCCAGCAGCTTATCCTGGACGGGAAACTATGGCTACACCTTC.